The count of the clone carrying this T cell receptor beta chain is one. What it binds is unknown. The data are from a study of T cell responses to AZD1222 COVID-19 vaccine. Regarding the study as a whole: White British donors predominated, females outnumbered males, and clonal diversity was possibly underestimated.

Here immunoSEQ multiplex PCR was the method, and the copy in TCRdb shows in-frame clones only, minus some. The sample carries 200,000 or so clones, 90% to 95% recorded once. Specimen: peripheral blood, collected on day 0 of AZD1222 vaccination. The source of this sequence is an adult in good health.

DNA of the CDR3: TGTGCCAGCAGTCAGGACCTGAGCTCCTACAATGAGCAGTTCTTC. This translates into CASSQDLSSYNEQFF. The rearrangement links TRBV27 to TRBJ2-1; no definite D call. Germline lookup yields CDR1 MNHEY and CDR2 SMNVEV (reference sequence). The CDR3 spans 15 residues. V lost 5 bases to trimming and J lost 0 bases, with 11 bases between them.